These 25 T cell receptor beta chains originate from one sample sequenced in a study of blood T cell repertoires in COVID-19. Assay: immunoSEQ multiplex PCR; the TCRdb copy retains only in-frame clones and omits some. The sample carries 140,000 to 150,000 clones, more than 70% recorded once. Sequences were obtained from peripheral blood. These receptors were collected from a woman between 50 and 59 years old with acute or convalescent COVID-19.

This chain links TRBV2 with TRBJ1-2, with TRBD1 matching over 8 bases. The ends lost 4 bases at V and 5 bases at J; junction bases unmatched: 3. Germline V lookup: CDR1 SNHLY, CDR2 FYNNEI. This CDR3 spans 13 amino acids. CDR3 bases: TGTGCCAGCAGTGTGGACAGGGATTATGGCTACACCTTC. It is translated as CASSVDRDYGYTF. The variable domain in full, with the rest retrieved from reference TRBV2 and TRBJ1-2, is EPEVTQTPSHQVTQMGQEVILRCVPISNHLYFYWYRQILGQKVEFLVSFYNNEISEKSEIFDDQFSVERPDGSNFTLKIRSTKLEDSAMYFCASSVDRDYGYTFGSGTRLTVV.

V usage is TRBV7-8 and J usage is TRBJ2-4; maybe TRBD2 (6 bases). Between the trimmed V and J ends, which lost 1 base and 7 bases, there was a span of 8 bases. The germline gives CDR1 SGHVS, CDR2 FQNEAQ. The length of the CDR3 is 13 residues. The CDR3 spells CASSLVRGNIQYF. The DNA for the CDR3 is TGTGCCAGCAGCTTAGTACGGGGGAACATTCAGTACTTC.

The chain has TRBV28 and TRBJ2-7; 10 bases agree with TRBD2. Germline V lookup: CDR1 MDHEN, CDR2 SYDVKM. With V trimmed by 5 bases and J by 10 bases, 17 bases remained unmatched. CDR3 size: 16 residues. This CDR3 is CASSPARSGGAGDQYF. CDR3 DNA sequence: TGTGCCAGCAGTCCCGCGAGGAGCGGGGGGGCTGGGGATCAGTACTTC. Drawing the rest from reference TRBV28 and TRBJ2-7, the complete variable domain is DVKVTQSSRYLVKRTGEKVFLECVQDMDHENMFWYRQDPGLGLRLIYFSYDVKMKEKGDIPEGYSVSREKKERFSLILESASTNQTSMYLCASSPARSGGAGDQYFGPGTRLTVT.

This chain uses TRBV7-2 with TRBJ2-5; perhaps TRBD1 as D (6 bases). Germline CDR1 is SGHTA and CDR2 is FQGNSA. The CDR3 loop spans 13 amino acids. V was clipped by 3 bases and J by 5 bases, with 10 bases between them. CDR3 nucleotides: TGTGCCAGCAGCTTTGGGGGCCGGGAGACCCAGTACTTC. Protein sequence: CASSFGGRETQYF.

This clone showed up just a few times. The chain employs TRBV2 and TRBJ1-4; 7 bases match TRBD1. Germline V gene data show CDR1 as SNHLY and CDR2 as FYNNEI. The V gene end was trimmed by 8 bases and the J gene end by 8 bases; junction bases not matched to a gene: 11. This CDR3 spans 14 amino acids. CDR3 in amino acids: CASGLQGHGEKLFF. The DNA of the CDR3 is TGTGCCAGCGGGTTACAGGGGCACGGCGAAAAACTGTTTTTT.

The chain employs TRBV11-2 and TRBJ1-6, with TRBD1 matching over 9 bases. V gave up 5 bases and J gave up 7 bases; unmatched junction bases: 6. In germline, CDR1 is SGHAT, CDR2 FQNNGV. The CDR3 is made up of 15 amino acids. The CDR3 bases are TGTGCCAGCAGCGTACAGGGGGCTGAGAATTCACCCCTCCACTTT. This translates into CASSVQGAENSPLHF.

The chain joins TRBV2 to TRBJ1-4; 8 positions match TRBD1. Per germline, CDR1 SNHLY and CDR2 FYNNEI. Trimming cost V 1 base and J 7 bases; bases outside gene matches: 5. This CDR3 is built from 15 residues. The DNA for the CDR3 is TGTGCCAGCAGTGAAGGGGCAGGGGGCTTTGAAAAACTGTTTTTT. Translation: CASSEGAGGFEKLFF.

This clone appeared once. The CDR3 reads CASSSGLAGQETQYF. The CDR3 nucleotides are TGTGCCAGCAGTTCGGGACTAGCGGGCCAAGAGACCCAGTACTTC. This chain joins TRBV5-6 and TRBJ2-5, with TRBD2 matching 12 bases. Germline lookup yields CDR1 SGHDT and CDR2 YYEEEE. The V and J ends lost 5 bases and 1 base, in that order; junction bases with no gene match: 3. The CDR3 totals 15 residues.

The gene calls are TRBV7-8 and TRBJ1-2, with unresolved D. Trimming took 1 base from V and 4 from J, leaving 7 bases between them. In germline, CDR1 is SGHVS, CDR2 FQNEAQ. The CDR3 sequence is 13 residues long. CDR3 sequence: CASSLEAGYGYTF. For the CDR3, the DNA is TGTGCCAGCAGCTTAGAGGCGGGCTATGGCTACACCTTC.

The J gene is TRBJ1-1, the V gene TRBV19; 7 bases line up with TRBD1. Germline V gives CDR1 LNHDA, CDR2 SQIVND (reference sequence). The CDR3 covers 14 residues. V gave up 2 bases and J gave up 3 bases; unmatched junction bases: 3. DNA for the CDR3: TGTGCCAGTAGTATACAGGGACAGTACACTGAAGCTTTCTTT. It translates to CASSIQGQYTEAFF.

This clone occurred once. This chain links TRBV11-1 with TRBJ1-1, with a possible D match to TRBD1 (5 bases). The germline V gene encodes CDR1 SGHAT and CDR2 FQDESV (reference sequence). CDR3 length: 13 residues. The V gene lost 5 bases and the J gene lost 1 base, with 8 bases spanning the gap. The CDR3 coding sequence is TGTGCCAGCAGCATTCAGGGGAACACTGAAGCTTTCTTT. Its translation is CASSIQGNTEAFF.

CDR3 residues: CASSLLGGPDEQFF. CDR3 coding DNA: TGTGCCAGCAGTTTATTGGGGGGGCCAGATGAGCAGTTCTTC. This chain connects TRBV28 to TRBJ2-1, with D tentatively TRBD2 (7 bases). The CDR3 is 14 amino acids. Germline CDR1 MDHEN, CDR2 SYDVKM. Trimming left V 1 base short and J 8 bases short, with 12 bases between.

The V gene is TRBV11-2, the J gene TRBJ1-5; 7 bases are a match to TRBD1. Germline CDR1 SGHAT, CDR2 FQNNGV. The CDR3 sequence is 15 residues long. J was trimmed by 7 bases and V by 4 bases; bases with no gene match: 10. The CDR3 loop is CASSSTTGVGQPQHF. Here the CDR3 DNA reads TGTGCCAGCAGCTCGACAACAGGGGTTGGACAGCCCCAGCATTTT.

The chain carries TRBV19 and TRBJ1-1; the D gene is possibly TRBD1 (6 bases). The V end was cut by 6 bases, the J end by 4 bases, with 12 bases between. This CDR3 comprises 13 residues. Germline values: CDR1 LNHDA, CDR2 SQIVND (reference sequence). The CDR3 here is CASSRGEGTEAFF. CDR3 bases: TGTGCCAGTAGCAGGGGCGAGGGCACTGAAGCTTTCTTT.

This rearrangement joins TRBV27 to TRBJ1-5, with D unclear. Between the trimmed V and J ends, which lost 1 base and 1 base, there was a span of 8 bases. Germline CDR1 is MNHEY and CDR2 is SMNVEV (reference sequence). The CDR3 sequence is 15 residues long. In DNA form, the CDR3 reads TGTGCCAGCAGTTTATACGGGATGAGCAATCAGCCCCAGCATTTT. This translates into CASSLYGMSNQPQHF.

This chain uses TRBV4-1 with TRBJ1-2, with 7 positions matching TRBD1. V lost 5 bases and J lost 3; bases outside the gene matches: 6. The CDR3 sequence is 14 residues long. Germline V CDR1 and CDR2: MGHRA, YSYEKL. CDR3 region: CASSTTGQDYGYTF. The DNA of the CDR3 is TGCGCCAGCAGCACGACCGGACAGGACTATGGCTACACCTTC.

The genes are TRBV5-1 and TRBJ1-5, with D unresolved. The CDR3 is made up of 15 amino acids. Trimming stripped 4 bases from V and 6 bases from J, with 17 bases between. The germline CDR1 and CDR2 sequences are SGHRS and YFSETQ. CDR3 residues: CASSPDYPAGQPQHF. In DNA, the CDR3 is TGCGCCAGCAGCCCGGACTACCCTGCGGGTCAGCCCCAGCATTTT.

The rearrangement uses TRBV19 and TRBJ1-2, with D perhaps TRBD1 (5 bases). This CDR3 is built from 12 residues. CDR1 and CDR2 (germline): LNHDA, SQIVND (reference sequence). The V end lost 5 bases, the J end lost 10 bases, and 14 bases lay between the germline ends. This chain's CDR3 is CASSPVPGFYTF. DNA for the CDR3: TGTGCCAGTAGTCCCGTACCAGGGTTCTACACCTTC.

The chain is built from TRBV30 and TRBJ2-4; unclear D gene. V lost 3 bases and J 0 bases, leaving 15 bases between the germline ends. CDR3 length: 16 amino acids. Looked up from germline, CDR1 is GTSNPN and CDR2 is SVGIG (reference sequence). The CDR3, as DNA: TGTGCCTGGAGCCGGGTCCTTGGGTCAGCCAAAAACATTCAGTACTTC. Protein sequence: CAWSRVLGSAKNIQYF.

The rearrangement joins TRBV9 to TRBJ2-5; TRBD1 agrees at 7 bases. With 4 bases clipped from V and 5 bases from J, the junction kept 11 bases outside the gene matches. Germline lookup yields CDR1 SGDLS and CDR2 YYNGEE. The CDR3 extends over 15 amino acids. CDR3: CASSPRTGRGETQYF. DNA for the CDR3: TGTGCCAGCAGCCCCCGGACAGGAAGGGGGGAGACCCAGTACTTC.

The chain employs TRBV2 and TRBJ2-7, with 8 bases that match TRBD1. Germline V gene lookup returns CDR1 SNHLY and CDR2 FYNNEI. J was trimmed by 4 bases and V by 1 base; bases with no gene match: 3. This CDR3 region has 14 residues. The DNA of the CDR3 is TGTGCCAGCAGTGAAGGACAGGGGTTTTACGAGCAGTACTTC. Protein: CASSEGQGFYEQYF.

V is TRBV29-1 and J is TRBJ2-3; TRBD1 matches at 8 bases. The CDR3 runs 15 residues. Unmatched junction bases numbered 13, after V lost 5 bases and J lost 6 bases. Germline V CDR1 and CDR2: SQVTM, ANQGSEA. CDR3 DNA: TGCAGCGTTAACGGACAGGGCGCCCTTCCCGATACGCAGTATTTT. Protein product: CSVNGQGALPDTQYF.

The chain carries TRBV10-3 and TRBJ1-5; D might be TRBD1 (5 bases). The germline V gene encodes CDR1 ENHRY and CDR2 SYGVKD. The CDR3 loop spans 13 amino acids. Trimming removed 2 bases from V and 8 bases from J, with 10 bases in between. The CDR3 DNA reads as TGTGCCATCAGTGAGCAGGGAGGAGAGCCCCAGCATTTT. Translation: CAISEQGGEPQHF.

The chain carries TRBV28 and TRBJ1-4, with D hard to call. The CDR3 is 13 amino acids. The germline gives CDR1 MDHEN, CDR2 SYDVKM. The V end was cut by 5 bases, the J end by 6 bases, with 10 bases between. CDR3 nucleotide sequence: TGTGCCAGCAGTGCCGCGCTGGATGAAAAACTGTTTTTT. Translated, it gives CASSAALDEKLFF.

The genes are TRBV12-3 or TRBV12-4 and TRBJ1-2; 7 bases map to TRBD1. Losses at the gene ends were 1 base for V and 5 bases for J; bases not matched to a gene: 1. CDR3 length: 13 residues. CDR3 sequence reads: CASSLVQGYGYTF. In DNA form, the CDR3 reads TGTGCCAGCAGTTTAGTACAGGGGTATGGCTACACCTTC.